This T cell receptor (beta chain) came from a study of shared clonotypes between healthy human individuals. The CDR3 totals 11 residues. The germline V gene has CDR1 SNHLY and CDR2 FYNNEI. Trimming removed 6 bases from V and 9 bases from J, with 11 bases in between. The table came from immunoSEQ multiplex PCR; TCRdb's copy has only in-frame clones and leaves some out. The table records about 490,000 clones, over 70% of them present only once. The receptor's source is a woman aged 35 to 49 in good health. Some clones in this sample may be carry-over from other donors' samples. The sequencing sample was made of PBMCs. The rearrangement links TRBV2 to TRBJ1-2; no firm D call. The DNA of the CDR3 is TGTGCCAGCAGCCCCGGATTTAGCTACACCTTC. It codes for CASSPGFSYTF.